These 27 T cell receptor beta chains were all obtained from the same sample, sequenced in a study of T-cell reconstitution after alpha-beta-depleted transplantation in children. It was with unique molecular identifiers that the TCRbeta library was prepared. TCRdb re-derived calls from the PCR reads in MiXCR, one entry per CDR3 protein. Of around 400,000 distinct CDR3 sequences in the sample, approximately 11% are singletons; the top ten hold approximately 5%. Sample: PBMCs from the stem cell graft donor, taken from the stem cell graft. The source is a human donor who donated a stem cell graft to a child with acute myeloid leukemia.

This clonotype occurred many times. The V gene is TRBV12-3 or TRBV12-4, the J gene TRBJ1-4; a weak D match, TRBD1 (5 bases). The CDR3 totals 14 residues. V gave up 7 bases and J gave up 6 bases, with 15 bases separating them. In DNA form, the CDR3 reads TGTGCCAGCACCCTGGGGGGAGGGGATGAAAAACTGTTTTTT. Protein product: CASTLGGGDEKLFF.

This chain joins TRBV7-2 and TRBJ2-7; perhaps D is TRBD1 or TRBD2 (5 bases each). CDR1 SGHTA and CDR2 FQGNSA come from the germline V gene. The CDR3 contains 15 residues. The V gene lost 1 base and the J gene lost 0 bases, with 10 bases spanning the gap. The CDR3 DNA reads TGTGCCAGCAGCTTAGGTGGGGGAGCCTCCTACGAGCAGTACTTC. Translated, it gives CASSLGGGASYEQYF. Based on the CDR3 plus reference TRBV7-2 and TRBJ2-7, the full variable domain is GAGVSQSPSNKVTEKGKDVELRCDPISGHTALYWYRQSLGQGLEFLIYFQGNSAPDKSGLPSDRFSAERTGGSVSTLTIQRTQQEDSAVYLCASSLGGGASYEQYFGPGTRLTVT.

There are a few counts of this clonotype. This chain uses TRBV12-3 or TRBV12-4 with TRBJ2-5, with TRBD1 matching 12 bases. The ends lost 6 bases at V and 3 bases at J; junction bases unmatched: 8. The CDR3 contains 16 residues. The DNA for the CDR3 is TGTGCCAGCAGAGGGACAGGGGGCAGCCAAAAAGAGACCCAGTACTTC. It yields the protein CASRGTGGSQKETQYF.

V is TRBV6-5 and J is TRBJ1-1, with a possible D match to TRBD1 (6 bases). Deletions cut 0 bases from V and 5 bases from J, with 10 bases between. Per the germline V gene, CDR1 is MNHEY and CDR2 is SVGAGI. CDR3 length: 14 residues. CDR3 amino acids: CASSYSGAGTEAFF. CDR3 bases: TGTGCCAGCAGTTACTCGGGGGCTGGTACTGAAGCTTTCTTT.

This clonotype was detected only a few times. The chain employs TRBV5-1 and TRBJ1-4, with 8 bases lining up with TRBD1. Trimming cost V 1 base and J 5 bases; bases outside gene matches: 7. Germline loops: CDR1 SGHRS, CDR2 YFSETQ. The CDR3 is made up of 16 amino acids. As DNA, the CDR3 is TGCGCCAGCAGCTTGCAGGGGGCGCGCTCAAATGAAAAACTGTTTTTT. Its protein is CASSLQGARSNEKLFF.

This clonotype was seen more than once but under ten times. The chain has TRBV9 and TRBJ2-1, with TRBD2 as a possible D gene (5 bases). This CDR3 has 15 amino acids. The V and J ends lost 3 bases and 4 bases respectively, with 14 bases between them. Per the germline V gene, CDR1 is SGDLS and CDR2 is YYNGEE. CDR3 amino acids: CASSARTGPYNEQFF. The DNA of the CDR3 is TGTGCCAGCAGCGCGCGGACTGGACCATACAATGAGCAGTTCTTC.

With respect to this clonotype: At one of its ends the junction is not consistent with the germline gene, which may arise from a read error. The chain links TRBV5-1 to TRBJ2-3; D may be TRBD2 (5 bases). The CDR3 loop spans 14 amino acids. Germline V gene data show CDR1 as SGHRS and CDR2 as YFSETQ. The CDR3 DNA reads TGCGCCAGCAGCTTGGATCCGGGAACAGATGCGCAGTATTTT. Protein: CASSLDPGTDAQYF.

This clonotype appeared a few times. The rearrangement links TRBV29-1 to TRBJ1-6, with TRBD1 as a possible D gene (5 bases). Per germline, CDR1 SQVTM and CDR2 ANQGSEA. Trimming pared 8 bases from V and 9 bases from J, leaving 11 bases between. The CDR3 is made up of 11 amino acids. CDR3 in DNA: TGCAGCCCAGGACAAGGTTCACCCCTCCACTTT. It encodes CSPGQGSPLHF.

This clonotype was recorded at least ten times. This rearrangement joins TRBV4-2 to TRBJ2-1, with 8 bases matching TRBD2. CDR1 is LGHNA and CDR2 is YNFKEQ in the germline V gene. The CDR3 length is 16 residues. V shed 1 base and J 2 bases; nucleotides not matched to a gene: 4. The CDR3 is CASSQVGGGPYNEQFF. CDR3 nucleotides: TGTGCCAGCAGCCAAGTCGGGGGGGGACCCTACAATGAGCAGTTCTTC.

This clonotype has at least ten counts. The chain has TRBV5-1 and TRBJ2-1; TRBD1 matches at 7 bases. There are 13 residues in the CDR3. From germline, CDR1 is SGHRS and CDR2 YFSETQ. V shed 4 bases, J shed 8 bases, and the junction held 6 bases outside the gene matches. CDR3 coding DNA: TGCGCCAGCAGCCTCATGACAGGGTATGAGCAGTTCTTC. Its protein is CASSLMTGYEQFF.

The chain combines TRBV12-3 or TRBV12-4 with TRBJ2-2; tentative D call: TRBD2 (5 bases). Trimming removed 3 bases from V and 7 bases from J, with 18 bases in between. CDR3 size: 16 residues. The CDR3 bases are TGTGCCAGCAGTTTTTCGTTGTTGCGGGCCCACGGGGAGCTGTTTTTT. Its protein is CASSFSLLRAHGELFF.

This clonotype was counted a few times. The chain has TRBV5-6 and TRBJ2-5; 7 bases align to TRBD1. This CDR3 spans 16 amino acids. Germline-derived CDR1 and CDR2 are SGHDT and YYEEEE. The J segment lost 1 base and the V segment lost 4 bases, leaving 10 bases of the junction unmatched. The CDR3 coding sequence is TGTGCCAGCAGCGCAGGTTTGGGACAGAGCCAAGAGACCCAGTACTTC. Amino acid sequence: CASSAGLGQSQETQYF.

The chain couples TRBV20-1 to TRBJ2-1; 11 nucleotides align to TRBD2. Germline V CDR1 and CDR2: DFQATT, SNEGSKA (reference sequence). Germline trimming cut 3 bases from V and 6 bases from J; bases unmatched to any gene: 7. The CDR3 totals 15 residues. In DNA, the CDR3 is TGCAGTGCTAGGGGGCTAGCGGGGGGAGGCAATGAGCAGTTCTTC. It specifies CSARGLAGGGNEQFF.

This clonotype was counted ten times or more. The V call is TRBV29-1, the J call TRBJ1-2, with D maybe TRBD1 (5 bases). The V gene's germline CDR1 is SQVTM and CDR2 ANQGSEA. Trimming cost V 4 bases and J 4 bases, with 10 bases left between them. The CDR3 is 12 amino acids. The CDR3: CSVVTQGYGYTF. Here the CDR3 DNA reads TGCAGCGTTGTAACGCAGGGCTATGGCTACACCTTC. The variable domain in full, with the rest retrieved from reference TRBV29-1 and TRBJ1-2, is SAVISQKPSRDICQRGTSLTIQCQVDSQVTMMFWYRQQPGQSLTLIATANQGSEATYESGFVIDKFPISRPNLTFSTLTVSNMSPEDSSIYLCSVVTQGYGYTFGSGTRLTVV.

The V gene is TRBV5-4, the J gene TRBJ2-5; D call uncertain. CDR1 SGHNT and CDR2 YYREEE come from the germline V gene (reference sequence). There are 15 residues in the CDR3. Trimming left V 0 bases short and J 2 bases short, with 11 bases between. CDR3 amino acids: CASSLAGLLQETQYF. The DNA of the CDR3 is TGTGCCAGCAGCTTGGCGGGTCTCCTACAAGAGACCCAGTACTTC.

Notes on this clonotype: One end of the junction does not line up with germline, which may come from a read error. The rearrangement uses TRBV11-2 and TRBJ2-7, with 12 bases identical to TRBD2. Germline CDR1 SGHAT, CDR2 FQNNGV. This CDR3 has 18 amino acids. CDR3 DNA: TGTGCCAGCAGCCCGGGCCTAGCGGGAGGGGGGCCATCCTACGGGCAGTACTTC. Translating gives CASSPGLAGGGPSYGQYF. Variable domain in full (rest from reference TRBV11-2 and TRBJ2-7): EAGVAQSPRYKIIEKRQSVAFWCNPISGHATLYWYQQILGQGPKLLIQFQNNGVVDDSQLPKDRFSAERLKGVDSTLKIQPAKLEDSAVYLCASSPGLAGGGPSYGQYFGPGTRLTVT.

This clonotype was seen a few times. The rearrangement links TRBV20-1 to TRBJ2-1; 8 bases map to TRBD2. Germline V gene sequence: CDR1 DFQATT, CDR2 SNEGSKA (reference sequence). This CDR3 region has 14 residues. The V segment lost 5 bases and the J segment 6 bases; nucleotides outside the gene matches: 9. Here the CDR3 DNA reads TGCAGTGCTCCCCCTAGCGGGCCCTTCAATGAGCAGTTCTTC. This codes for CSAPPSGPFNEQFF.

This clonotype was observed a few times. The chain joins TRBV12-3 or TRBV12-4 to TRBJ1-4, with 9 bases that match TRBD1. V lost 6 bases to trimming and J lost 0 bases; unmatched junction nucleotides: 5. The CDR3 runs 16 residues. CDR3 nucleotides: TGTGCCAGCAGCAACCGACAGGGGGCAACTAATGAAAAACTGTTTTTT. As protein: CASSNRQGATNEKLFF.

This clonotype was counted only a few times. The chain uses TRBV4-2 and TRBJ1-6; 7 nucleotides align to TRBD1. CDR1 is LGHNA and CDR2 is YNFKEQ in the germline V gene. V lost 3 bases to trimming and J lost 10 bases; unmatched junction nucleotides: 6. This CDR3 contains 14 residues. The DNA for the CDR3 is TGTGCCAGCAGCCAGGTTAACAGGGGCTCACCCCTCCACTTT. Its protein is CASSQVNRGSPLHF.

Here the CDR3 DNA reads TGCAGCGTTGAAGATAGGGGGGGCAACTATGGCTACACCTTC. Translated, it gives CSVEDRGGNYGYTF. J is TRBJ1-2 and V is TRBV29-1; perhaps TRBD1 as D (6 bases). Germline CDR1 is SQVTM and CDR2 is ANQGSEA. V lost 0 bases, J lost 2 bases, and 10 bases lay in between. CDR3 length: 14 residues.

This clonotype has more than one count but fewer than ten. The chain uses TRBV7-8 and TRBJ1-4; D gene unclear. The germline CDR1 and CDR2 sequences are SGHVS and FQNEAQ. V was shortened by 1 base and J by 0 bases, with 18 bases between the two germline ends. CDR3 length: 19 amino acids. CDR3 bases: TGTGCCAGCAGCTTAGTCTTTATTGGGTTTAGTACAACTAATGAAAAACTGTTTTTT. Translating it yields CASSLVFIGFSTTNEKLFF.

The rearrangement joins TRBV4-2 to TRBJ2-3; D remains unclear. CDR1 is LGHNA and CDR2 is YNFKEQ in the germline V gene. The CDR3 totals 12 residues. Trimming took off 4 bases at V and 6 bases at J, with 8 bases between the two ends. In DNA form, the CDR3 reads TGTGCCAGCAGCCCATCTCCGGATACGCAGTATTTT. Translation: CASSPSPDTQYF.

There are many counts of this clonotype. V and J are TRBV9 and TRBJ1-1; tentative D call: TRBD1 (5 bases). CDR3 size: 13 residues. Germline CDR1 is SGDLS and CDR2 is YYNGEE. Between the trimmed V and J ends, which lost 1 base and 4 bases, there was a span of 8 bases. This CDR3 is CASSVQGGTEAFF. The CDR3 nucleotides read TGTGCCAGCAGCGTACAGGGAGGCACTGAAGCTTTCTTT.

This clonotype was observed a few times. This chain connects TRBV10-3 to TRBJ2-2; tentatively, D is TRBD1 (7 bases). The CDR3 length is 16 residues. The ends were cut back, 4 bases at V and 1 base at J, with 13 bases in the middle. Per the germline V gene, CDR1 is ENHRY and CDR2 is SYGVKD. CDR3: CAISAGGSKNTGELFF. In DNA form, the CDR3 reads TGTGCCATCAGTGCAGGGGGGAGTAAGAACACCGGGGAGCTGTTTTTT.

As regards this clonotype: It may be a read error: a sequence one base away is much more abundant. Given the absence of the conserved phenylalanine or tryptophan at the CDR3 end, a read error is likely. J is TRBJ2-7 and V is TRBV20-1, with unresolved D. This CDR3 has 11 amino acids. V lost 3 bases to trimming and J lost 6 bases, with 9 bases between them. The germline gives CDR1 DFQATT, CDR2 SNEGSKA (reference sequence). The CDR3 nucleotides read TGCAGTGCTAGTTCTGGGGTCGAGCAGTACTTG. Its translation is CSASSGVEQYL.

This clonotype has a count of ten or more. The chain links TRBV18 to TRBJ2-3; the match to TRBD2 covers 10 bases. The CDR3 loop spans 18 amino acids. The germline CDR1 and CDR2 sequences are KGHSH and LQKENI. V shed 1 base, J shed 0 bases, and the junction held 7 bases outside the gene matches. The CDR3 DNA follows: TGTGCCAGCTCACCACGGACTAGCGGACTATCTAGCACAGATACGCAGTATTTT. Protein product: CASSPRTSGLSSTDTQYF.

CDR3 nucleotide sequence: TGTGCCAGCAGCCCCCCGGGGAGCTCCGGCCCCCGCGAGCAGTTCTTC. It codes for CASSPPGSSGPREQFF. The J gene is TRBJ2-1, the V gene TRBV12-3 or TRBV12-4, with D possibly being TRBD2 (5 bases). The V and J ends lost 6 bases and 10 bases respectively, with 25 bases between them. The CDR3 has 16 amino acids.